This T cell receptor (beta chain) was identified during a study of post-analysis software for immune sequencing data. Whole-study context: There were relapsing-remitting, secondary progressive and progressive-relapsing multiple sclerosis among the disease courses included.

The CDR3 totals 13 residues. V shed 2 bases, J shed 4 bases, and the junction held 1 base outside the gene matches. Germline CDR1 DFQATT, CDR2 SNEGSKA (reference sequence). The authors incorporated unique molecular identifiers into the TCR beta cDNA libraries. cDNA molecules numbering 450,000 to 650,000 came from roughly 0.93 to 9.6 million T cells. TCRdb itself ran the PCR reads through MiXCR, one entry per CDR3 protein. The table records about 400,000 distinct CDR3 sequences, roughly 30% of them present only once. This clonotype was observed a handful of times. Its matching antigen is unknown. Study-level findings and limits: Strong co-clustering by F measure was evident for samples that had been prepared in the same batch. Multiple sclerosis patients showed significantly lower normalized Chao1 diversity than controls did. Higher frequency in patients than in controls was seen for roughly five TRBV segments, with TRBV5-6, TRBV5-1 and TRBV20-1 among them.

Source material: blood. The V and J genes are TRBV20-1 and TRBJ2-3; 9 positions agree with TRBD2. This clonotype originated in a girl aged 5 to 17 with multiple sclerosis. The CDR3 DNA is TGCAGTGCTAGACGGACTAGCGCAGATACGCAGTATTTT. It encodes CSARRTSADTQYF.